The clone carrying this TCR beta chain showed up just a few times. Its antigen is currently unknown. By quantitative 5'-RACE with molecular barcodes, the TCR beta libraries were made. TCRdb re-called the 5' RACE reads through MiXCR, storing one row per CDR3 protein. The sample consists of approximately 500,000 distinct CDR3 sequences, 9.5% to 15% of them appearing once. This sample stems from a study of CD8 T cells in ankylosing spondylitis. Findings of the study overall: What appeared characteristic of ankylosing spondylitis blood was a TCR beta motif of several highly homologous variants.

CDR3 length: 15 residues. CDR1 is MRHNA, CDR2 SNTAGT, per germline. V trimming: 4 bases; J trimming: 7 bases; junction bases outside the gene matches: 3. The chain couples TRBV6-4 to TRBJ2-1; 14 nucleotides match TRBD2. The TCR comes from a male donor with ankylosing spondylitis. Sequencing was performed on blood, either unsorted or a sorted T cell fraction (not recorded which). The CDR3 region has the DNA TGTGCCAGCAGTGTCGGGACTAGCGGGAGTAATGAGCAGTTCTTC. Its translation is CASSVGTSGSNEQFF.